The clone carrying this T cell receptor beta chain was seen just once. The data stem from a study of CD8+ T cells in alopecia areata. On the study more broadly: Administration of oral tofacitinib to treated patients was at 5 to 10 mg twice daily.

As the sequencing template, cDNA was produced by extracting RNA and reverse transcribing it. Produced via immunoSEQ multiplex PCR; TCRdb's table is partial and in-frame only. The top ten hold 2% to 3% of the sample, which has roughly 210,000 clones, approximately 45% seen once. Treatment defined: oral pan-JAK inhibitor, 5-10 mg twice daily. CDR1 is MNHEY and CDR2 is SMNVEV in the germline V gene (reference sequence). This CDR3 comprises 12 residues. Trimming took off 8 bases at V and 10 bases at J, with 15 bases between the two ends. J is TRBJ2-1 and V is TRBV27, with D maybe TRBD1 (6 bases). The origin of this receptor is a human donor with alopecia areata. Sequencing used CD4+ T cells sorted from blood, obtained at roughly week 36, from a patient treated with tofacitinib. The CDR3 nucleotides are TGTGCCAGCCGTTACCCCAGGGGAGAGCAGTTCTTC. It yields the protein CASRYPRGEQFF.